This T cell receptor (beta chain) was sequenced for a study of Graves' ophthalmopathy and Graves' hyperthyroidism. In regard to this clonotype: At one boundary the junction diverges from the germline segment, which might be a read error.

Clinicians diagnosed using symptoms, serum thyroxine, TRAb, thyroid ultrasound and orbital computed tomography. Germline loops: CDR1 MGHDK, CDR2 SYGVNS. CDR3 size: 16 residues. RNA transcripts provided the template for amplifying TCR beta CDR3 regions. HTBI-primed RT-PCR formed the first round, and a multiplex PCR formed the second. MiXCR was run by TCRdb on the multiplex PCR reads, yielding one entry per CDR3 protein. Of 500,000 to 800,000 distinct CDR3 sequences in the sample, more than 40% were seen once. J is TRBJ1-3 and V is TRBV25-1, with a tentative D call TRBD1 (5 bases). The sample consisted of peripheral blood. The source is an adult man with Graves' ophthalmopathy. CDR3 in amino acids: CASSHPARDSENTIYF. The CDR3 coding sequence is TGCGCCAGCAGCCATCCAGCCCGGGACTCTGAAAACACCATATATTTT.